This TCR beta chain came from a study of T cell repertoires in cytomegalovirus infection. The CDR3 consists of 15 residues. V was cut by 3 bases and J by 2 bases, with 12 bases left in between. Per the germline V gene, CDR1 is MDHEN and CDR2 is SYDVKM. This clonotype has just a few counts. Its specificity is not known. Broader study findings: Predominance within the ex vivo response was attributable to HLA-C-restricted CMV-specific TCR beta clonotypes.

TCRdb re-called the reads with MiXCR, one entry per CDR3 protein. The sample has about 230,000 distinct CDR3 sequences; roughly 22% are singletons. The chain is built from TRBV28 and TRBJ2-3; TRBD1 might be the D (6 bases). The receptor was derived from a human donor in good health (CMV status not recorded). Some clones in this sample may be carry-over from other donors' samples. What was sequenced was CD8+ T cells from PBMCs. The CDR3 loop reads CASSFRTAFTDTQYF. Here the CDR3 DNA reads TGTGCCAGCAGTTTCAGGACAGCCTTCACAGATACGCAGTATTTT. The full variable domain, its missing parts supplied by reference TRBV28 and TRBJ2-3, is DVKVTQSSRYLVKRTGEKVFLECVQDMDHENMFWYRQDPGLGLRLIYFSYDVKMKEKGDIPEGYSVSREKKERFSLILESASTNQTSMYLCASSFRTAFTDTQYFGPGTRLTVL.